This TCR beta chain was identified during a study of T cells in Graves' hyperthyroidism and ophthalmopathy (dated by TCRdb to the late 2010s). Looking at the study overall: Peripheral blood samples were taken at initial diagnosis, before any treatment was given. TCR V-J signatures able to tell the groups apart were searched for in a discovery cohort of 95 to 100 patients, of whom 43 had Graves' ophthalmopathy and about 60 had stable Graves' hyperthyroidism. An independent validation cohort of some 18 hyperthyroidism patients and approximately 15 patients who later progressed to ophthalmopathy tested prospective prediction of ophthalmopathy. For training and testing, the roughly 100 patients in the discovery cohort were randomly divided in a 7:3 ratio. The study also compared thyroid tissue and blood T-cell repertoires from several Graves' hyperthyroidism patients. Once sampling was done, hyperthyroidism patients were given methimazole at a starting dose of 30 mg daily, whereas ophthalmopathy patients were given high-dose intravenous methylprednisolone. TCR Vbeta CDR3 sequencing of fewer than 150 peripheral blood samples (over 40 ophthalmopathy, 75 hyperthyroidism and roughly 17 progressor patients) is reported in the paper.

The TCR beta CDR3 regions were amplified from RNA transcripts. For the first round of RT-PCR on the TCR CDR3, the HTBI primer set was used together with the Qiagen OneStep RT-PCR kit. A second multiplex PCR round built the libraries, followed by size selection and purification. The libraries were sequenced on an Illumina HiSeq2000 using paired-end 100 bp reads. From the authors' description of their analysis: SOAPnuke was used to process the raw data, removing reads that contained adapters or uncalled bases, had a mean Phred below 15, or lacked an exact match to the constant primer or identifier. High-quality paired reads were merged using COPE v1.2.5, and each unique nucleotide sequence was defined as a clonotype. Clonotypes were aligned to IMGT TRBV, TRBD and TRBJ reference segments using MiTCR v1.1. The analysis included only V-J combinations with a frequency above 0.0001, which together covered roughly 99% of the repertoires. The TCS score was defined as the ratio of F50 (clonal expansion) to E x V (chaos), calculated using BLOSUM62-based TCRdist between CDR3 peptides within each V-J. Welch's t-statistics and random forest reduced 450 to 600 V-J features to 13, which were used in a naive Bayes classifier (R e1071). TCRdb redid the processing of the public reads, applying fastp at Q25 and MiXCR, and retained in-frame beta chains. Each CDR3 protein gets just one entry, which takes the most common genes and DNA from the rows behind it. The V and J calls and clone size come from TCRdb's table, not from the authors' own analysis. The sample table lists about 640,000 distinct CDR3 sequences, about 20% of them with a count of one. In total, the top ten clones hold under 35% of the sample.

The research as a whole found: In validation, progression to ophthalmopathy was predicted by the model with 70.59% sensitivity and roughly 72% specificity, a median of approximately 6.5 months before onset. Most expanded thyroid clonotypes (frequency above 0.001) were also found in blood, which suggests that blood repertoires may mirror thyroid immune responses. No statistical method was used to fix the sample size in advance, and group allocation was not hidden from the investigators. Ophthalmopathy was separated from stable hyperthyroidism by a 13 V-J signature model, with approximately 86% sensitivity and just over 81% specificity obtained in cross-validation and 80%/75% obtained in testing.

Ophthalmopathy patients had moderately to severely active disease, with a Clinical Activity Score of 3 or more, a NOSPECS grade of 4 or more, and a disease duration of less than 3 months. Exclusion was applied to patients with uncontrolled infections, other autoimmune diseases, pregnancy or lactation. Diagnoses were based on clinical symptoms, serum thyroxine and TRAb, thyroid ultrasound and orbital computed tomography. Ficoll-Paque density gradient centrifugation was used to isolate PBMCs from approximately 11 ml of fresh peripheral blood. Total RNA was extracted with Trizol reagent, and quality was checked on an Agilent 2100 Bioanalyzer. V has 7 bases trimmed and J has 2 bases trimmed; junction bases matching no gene number 7. Inclusive of the bounding cysteine and phenylalanine, the CDR3 is 14 residues long. The kept DNA is CDR3 alone, 42 bases in frame from the first base. According to the germline V gene, CDR1 reads MDHEN and CDR2 reads SYDVKM.

Concerning this clonotype itself: Which antigen it targets is not known. Base-call qualities are not available, and no considerably larger clone is one nucleotide away.

Sequenced: blood. The sequence is built from TRBV28 and TRBJ1-1; 7 junctional bases match TRBD1. This TCR derives from a man younger than 40 with Graves' ophthalmopathy. The nucleotide sequence is given as TGTGCCAGCATGACAGGGACAGTTAACACTGAAGCTTTCTTT. Translated, it reads CASMTGTVNTEAFF.